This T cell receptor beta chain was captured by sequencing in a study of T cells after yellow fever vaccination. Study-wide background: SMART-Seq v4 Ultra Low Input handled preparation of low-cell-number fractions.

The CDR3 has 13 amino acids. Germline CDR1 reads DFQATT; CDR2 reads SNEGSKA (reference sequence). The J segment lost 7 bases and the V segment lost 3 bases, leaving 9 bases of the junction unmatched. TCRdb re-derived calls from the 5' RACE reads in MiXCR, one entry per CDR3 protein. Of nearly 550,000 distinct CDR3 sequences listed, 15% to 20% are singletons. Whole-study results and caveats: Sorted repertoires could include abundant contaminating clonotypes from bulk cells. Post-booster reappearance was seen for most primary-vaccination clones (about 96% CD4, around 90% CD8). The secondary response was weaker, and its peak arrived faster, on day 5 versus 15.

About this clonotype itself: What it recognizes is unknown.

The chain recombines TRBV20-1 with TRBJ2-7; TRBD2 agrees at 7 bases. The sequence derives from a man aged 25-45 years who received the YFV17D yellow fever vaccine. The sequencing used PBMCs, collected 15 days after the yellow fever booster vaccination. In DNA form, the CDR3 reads TGCAGTGCTAGCGGGAGGACGGTCGGGGAGCAGTACTTC. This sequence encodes CSASGRTVGEQYF.